Shown below are 11 T cell receptor beta chains from a single sample sequenced in a study of T cell responses to AZD1222 COVID-19 vaccine. Sequencing used immunoSEQ multiplex PCR; TCRdb keeps in-frame clones, though not all of them. The top ten clones hold 2.5% to 3.5% of a sample with around 96,000 clones, approximately 90% of them seen once. The starting material was peripheral blood, obtained on day 0 of AZD1222 vaccination. The receptors derive from an adult in good health.

The rearrangement joins TRBV4-1 to TRBJ1-1; maybe TRBD1 (5 bases). There are 16 residues in the CDR3. Trimming shortened V by 4 bases and J by 2 bases, and 17 bases separated the two germline ends. Per germline, CDR1 MGHRA and CDR2 YSYEKL. The CDR3 sequence: CASSRGALTDNTEAFF. CDR3 nucleotide sequence: TGCGCCAGCAGCCGAGGGGCCTTGACAGACAACACTGAAGCTTTCTTT.

The chain joins TRBV3-1 (or the pseudogene TRBV3-2) to TRBJ1-4; 11 bases are a match to TRBD1. From germline, CDR1 is LGHDT and CDR2 YNNKEL (reference sequence). Trimming at V came to 4 bases and at J to 7 bases, leaving 5 bases not matched to a gene. The CDR3 covers 15 residues. The CDR3 DNA reads TGTGCCAGCAGCCCGGATGGGACAGGGGGTGAAAAACTGTTTTTT. It translates to CASSPDGTGGEKLFF.

This chain joins TRBV6-2 or TRBV6-3 and TRBJ1-1, with no clear D. CDR1 MNHEY and CDR2 SVGEGT come from the germline V gene. V was clipped by 0 bases and J by 8 bases, with 7 bases between them. This CDR3 has 12 amino acids. The CDR3 protein is CASSYSGFEAFF. The CDR3 nucleotides read TGTGCCAGCAGTTACTCCGGGTTCGAAGCTTTCTTT.

The J gene is TRBJ2-7, the V gene TRBV6-5, with 7 bases lining up with TRBD1. The CDR3 is 13 residues long. Germline CDR1 reads MNHEY; CDR2 reads SVGAGI. V was clipped by 5 bases and J by 3 bases; unmatched bases: 4. The CDR3, as DNA: TGTGCCAGCAGTCGAGGGGACAGCTACGAGCAGTACTTC. It specifies CASSRGDSYEQYF.

This CDR3 reads CASSYDRSYEQYF. The CDR3 bases are TGTGCCAGCAGTTATGACAGATCCTACGAGCAGTACTTC. The chain recombines TRBV28 with TRBJ2-7, with a possible D match to TRBD1 (5 bases). The CDR3 is made up of 13 amino acids. Germline CDR1 reads MDHEN; CDR2 reads SYDVKM. V lost 4 bases and J 1 base, leaving 8 bases between the germline ends.

The V call is TRBV5-1, the J call TRBJ2-3; possible D gene TRBD2, 6 bases. Trimming stripped 2 bases from V and 3 bases from J, with 16 bases between. The CDR3 consists of 16 residues. Germline V gives CDR1 SGHRS, CDR2 YFSETQ. CDR3 sequence reads: CASSFGLGSGTDTQYF. For the CDR3, the DNA is TGCGCCAGCAGCTTTGGTCTCGGTAGCGGTACAGATACGCAGTATTTT.

The chain combines TRBV9 with TRBJ1-4; 9 bases are shared with TRBD1. J gave up 8 bases and V 0 bases, and 8 bases lay outside the gene matches. The CDR3 is 16 amino acids. CDR1 and CDR2 (germline): SGDLS, YYNGEE. The CDR3 reads CASSVGTGARSEKLFF. Here the CDR3 DNA reads TGTGCCAGCAGCGTAGGGACAGGGGCTAGGAGCGAAAAACTGTTTTTT. Filled out from reference TRBV9 and TRBJ1-4, the complete variable domain reads DSGVTQTPKHLITATGQRVTLRCSPRSGDLSVYWYQQSLDQGLQFLIQYYNGEERAKGNILERFSAQQFPDLHSELNLSSLELGDSALYFCASSVGTGARSEKLFFGSGTQLSVL.

V usage is TRBV12-3 or TRBV12-4 and J usage is TRBJ2-1; D gene unclear. V lost 2 bases, J lost 8 bases, and 7 bases lay in between. The CDR3 extends over 12 amino acids. CDR3 loop: CASSLLLDEQFF. In DNA, the CDR3 is TGTGCCAGCAGTTTACTGTTGGATGAGCAGTTCTTC.

The chain couples TRBV6-5 to TRBJ1-6; 7 nucleotides agree with TRBD1. CDR1 MNHEY and CDR2 SVGAGI come from the germline V gene. V gave up 0 bases and J gave up 10 bases; unmatched junction bases: 9. This CDR3 has 16 residues. As DNA, the CDR3 is TGTGCCAGCAGTTACTCGAGGGTGACAGGGTTATCACCCCTCCACTTT. Amino acid sequence: CASSYSRVTGLSPLHF.

J is TRBJ1-1 and V is TRBV29-1, with 7 bases aligning to TRBD1. This CDR3 has 13 amino acids. The germline V gene encodes CDR1 SQVTM and CDR2 ANQGSEA. The V segment lost 7 bases and the J segment 0 bases; nucleotides outside the gene matches: 5. CDR3 region: CSAMGQMNTEAFF. For the CDR3, the DNA is TGCAGCGCCATGGGACAGATGAACACTGAAGCTTTCTTT. The entire variable domain, with the rest obtained from reference TRBV29-1 and TRBJ1-1, is as follows: SAVISQKPSRDICQRGTSLTIQCQVDSQVTMMFWYRQQPGQSLTLIATANQGSEATYESGFVIDKFPISRPNLTFSTLTVSNMSPEDSSIYLCSAMGQMNTEAFFGQGTRLTVV.

A few counts support this clone. The chain uses TRBV20-1 and TRBJ1-2; D call uncertain. V lost 0 bases, J lost 7 bases, and 6 bases lay in between. CDR1 is DFQATT, CDR2 SNEGSKA, per germline (reference sequence). CDR3 length: 11 residues. The CDR3, as DNA: TGCAGTGCTAGAGATCGAATTGGCTACACCTTC. This translates into CSARDRIGYTF.